Below, 2 T cell receptor beta chains from the same sample are listed, as sequenced in a study of T cells after yellow fever vaccination. TCRdb reanalysed the 5' RACE reads using MiXCR and keeps one entry per CDR3 protein. The sample has about 360,000 distinct CDR3 sequences, about 6.2% seen once; the top ten hold around 16%. Sequenced here: PBMCs, sampled 5 days after the yellow fever booster vaccination. The source of these receptors is a man aged 25-45 years who received the YFV17D yellow fever vaccine.

The chain is built from TRBV20-1 and TRBJ2-2, with TRBD2 matching over 9 bases. Germline V CDR1 and CDR2: DFQATT, SNEGSKA (reference sequence). The CDR3 is 18 amino acids. The junction had 11 bases not matched to a gene; V was cut back by 0 bases and J by 3 bases. CDR3 region: CSARDLAGRAGDTGELFF. The CDR3 coding sequence is TGCAGTGCTAGAGACCTAGCGGGGAGGGCCGGGGACACCGGGGAGCTGTTTTTT.

V is TRBV7-9 and J is TRBJ2-1; 7 positions match TRBD2. V was clipped by 5 bases and J by 3 bases; unmatched bases: 4. There are 14 residues in the CDR3. From germline, CDR1 is SEHNR and CDR2 FQNEAQ (reference sequence). DNA for the CDR3: TGTGCCAGCAGCCGGACTAGTCGCTACAATGAGCAGTTCTTC. Translation gives CASSRTSRYNEQFF.